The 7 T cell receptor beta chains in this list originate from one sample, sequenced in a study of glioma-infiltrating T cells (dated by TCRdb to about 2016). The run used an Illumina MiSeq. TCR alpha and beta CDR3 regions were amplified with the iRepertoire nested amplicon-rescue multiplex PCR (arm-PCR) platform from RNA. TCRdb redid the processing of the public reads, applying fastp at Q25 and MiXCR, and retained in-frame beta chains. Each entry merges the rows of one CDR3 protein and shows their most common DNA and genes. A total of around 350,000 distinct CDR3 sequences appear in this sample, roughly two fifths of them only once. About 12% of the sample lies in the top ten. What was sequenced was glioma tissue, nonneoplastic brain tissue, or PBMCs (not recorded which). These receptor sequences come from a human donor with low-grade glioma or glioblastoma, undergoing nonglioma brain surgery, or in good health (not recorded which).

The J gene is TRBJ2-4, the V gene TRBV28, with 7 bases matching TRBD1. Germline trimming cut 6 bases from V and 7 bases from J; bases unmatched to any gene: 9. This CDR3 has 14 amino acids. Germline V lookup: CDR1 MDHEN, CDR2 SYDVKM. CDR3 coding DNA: TGTGCCAGCAGCCTGGGACAGAGAACCAACATTCAGTACTTC. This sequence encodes CASSLGQRTNIQYF.

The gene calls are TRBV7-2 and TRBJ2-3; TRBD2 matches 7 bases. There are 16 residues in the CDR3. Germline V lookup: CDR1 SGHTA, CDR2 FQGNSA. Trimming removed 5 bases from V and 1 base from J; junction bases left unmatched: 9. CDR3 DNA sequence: TGTGCCAGCAGCCCGCGGACTAGTCTAGGCACAGATACGCAGTATTTT. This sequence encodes CASSPRTSLGTDTQYF.

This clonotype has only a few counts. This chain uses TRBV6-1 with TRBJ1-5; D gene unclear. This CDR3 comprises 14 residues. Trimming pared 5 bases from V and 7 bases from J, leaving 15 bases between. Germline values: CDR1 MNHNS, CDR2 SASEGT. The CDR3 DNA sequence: TGTGCCAGCAGTACCACCCATCCCTCGCAGCCCCAGCATTTT. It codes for CASSTTHPSQPQHF.

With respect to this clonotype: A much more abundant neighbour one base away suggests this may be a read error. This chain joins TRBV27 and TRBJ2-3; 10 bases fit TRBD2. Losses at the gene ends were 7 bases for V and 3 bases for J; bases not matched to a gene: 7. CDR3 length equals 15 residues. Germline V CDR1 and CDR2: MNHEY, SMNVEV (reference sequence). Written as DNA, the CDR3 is TGTGCCAGCACCCGCCCGACTAGCGGGACAGATACGCAGTATTTT. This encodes CASTRPTSGTDTQYF.

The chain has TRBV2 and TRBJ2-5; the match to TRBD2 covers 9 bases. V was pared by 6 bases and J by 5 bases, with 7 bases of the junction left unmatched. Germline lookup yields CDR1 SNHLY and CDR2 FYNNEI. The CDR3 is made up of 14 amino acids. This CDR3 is CASSEGLAFETQYF. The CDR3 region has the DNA TGTGCCAGCAGCGAGGGACTAGCCTTCGAGACCCAGTACTTC.

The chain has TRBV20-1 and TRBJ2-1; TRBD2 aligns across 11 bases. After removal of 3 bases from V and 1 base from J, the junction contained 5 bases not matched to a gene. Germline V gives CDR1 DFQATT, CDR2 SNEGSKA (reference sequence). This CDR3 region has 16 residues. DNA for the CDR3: TGCAGTGCTAGGTCGGGACTAGCGGAATCCTACAATGAGCAGTTCTTC. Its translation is CSARSGLAESYNEQFF.

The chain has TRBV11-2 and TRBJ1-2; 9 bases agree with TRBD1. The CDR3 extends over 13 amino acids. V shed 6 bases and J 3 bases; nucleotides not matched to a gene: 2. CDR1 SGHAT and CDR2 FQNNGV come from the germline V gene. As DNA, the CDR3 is TGTGCCAGCAGACGGGACAGGGACTATGGCTACACCTTC. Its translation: CASRRDRDYGYTF.